A selection of T cell receptor beta chains follows, all from one sample in a study of neurological immune-mediated disorders. TCRdb independently ran MiXCR on the 5' RACE reads; one entry per CDR3 protein. The sample includes some 10,000 distinct CDR3 sequences, around a fifth seen only once; the top ten take 40% to 60%. Sequencing was carried out using CD8+ T cells from blood. Source of these receptors: an older woman with HTLV-1-associated myelopathy (HAM/TSP). Both conserved end residues are part of each CDR3. D genes are given only for firm matches. Clone size is given for some rows only: seen once, a few or many times, or a class if the clone is expanded.

V	D	J	size	DNA	CDR3
TRBV20-1	TRBD2	TRBJ2-1	many	TGCAGTGCTAGGACACTAGCGATGGGGAATCCTTCGGACAATGAGCAGTTCTTC	CSARTLAMGNPSDNEQFF
TRBV7-6	-	TRBJ2-1	many	TGTGCCAGCAGCTTATCCGTGCGGCCCTACAATGAGCAGTTCTTC	CASSLSVRPYNEQFF
TRBV9	TRBD1	TRBJ2-7	many	TGTGCCAGCAGCCCGGGACAGAGCTCCTACGAGCAGTACTTC	CASSPGQSSYEQYF
TRBV5-1	TRBD1	TRBJ2-1	many	TGCGCCAGCAGCTCTGGGACAGGGGCCGGCAATGAGCAGTTCTTC	CASSSGTGAGNEQFF
TRBV2	-	TRBJ1-2	medium-sized	TGTGCCAAAAATTCAGGGCTTTATGGCTACACCTTC	CAKNSGLYGYTF
TRBV6-5	-	TRBJ1-5	many	TGTGCCAGCAGCCCCGACAACTACAAGCCCCAGCATTTT	CASSPDNYKPQHF
TRBV7-9	TRBD1	TRBJ2-7	many	TGTGCCAGCAGCCGGACAGGGGAGCACGAGCAGTACTTC	CASSRTGEHEQYF
TRBV5-5	TRBD1	TRBJ2-7	-	TGTGCCAGCAGCTTTTTCCCTTTTTGGGAAGACAGGGGGAAGGACGAGCAGTACTTC	CASSFFPFWEDRGKDEQYF
TRBV20-1	-	TRBJ1-1	many	TGCAGTGCTAGAGATTACAGGACACCGAACACTGAAGCTTTCTTT	CSARDYRTPNTEAFF
TRBV5-1	-	TRBJ2-7	-	TGCGCCAGCAACTTGGTGGGATTCTCCTACGAGCAGTACTTC	CASNLVGFSYEQYF